This TCR beta chain is drawn from a study of blood T cell repertoires in COVID-19. For the study at large: The origin of the acute and convalescent COVID-19 samples was the United States, Italy and Spain. Sample material is recorded as cDNA or gDNA derived from T cells, B-cell-depleted T cells, or PBMCs.

Study processing details: The authors estimated nucleated cell counts from reference gene primer amplification. Profiling relied on immunoSEQ multiplex PCR, and the TCRdb table lists in-frame clones only, not all of them. The V and J calls and clone size were taken over from that table, and D and trimming were inferred from the DNA. The table records about 100,000 clones, over 75% of them present only once. The CDR3 loop spans 14 amino acids. The germline gives CDR1 WSHSY, CDR2 SAAADI. V was trimmed by 7 bases and J by 1 base, leaving 13 bases between them. Sequenced sample: peripheral blood. The TCR comes from a man aged 65 to 79 with active or convalescent COVID-19. The rearrangement joins TRBV10-2 to TRBJ1-1; no definite D call. As DNA, the CDR3 is TGCGCCAGCACTGCCCTCGGAGCGAACACTGAAGCTTTCTTT. Translated: CASTALGANTEAFF.